The T cell receptor (beta chain) described here comes from a study of cytomegalovirus exposure and HLA in healthy donors. The study's findings and limits: In a later analysis, donors in an Asian-associated ancestry cluster reportedly had fewer N-insertions in productive TCRs than the cohort mean. Analysis was performed later, and it showed HLA-associated TCR beta chains to be more clonally expanded than equally common others.

The CDR3 covers 13 residues. The V gene lost 0 bases and the J gene lost 9 bases, with 9 bases spanning the gap. CDR1 and CDR2 (germline): LNHNV, YYDKDF (reference sequence). Vbeta (60) and Jbeta (13) primers were used in the PCR. The repertoire was sequenced with immunoSEQ multiplex PCR; TCRdb's copy has only in-frame clones and lacks some. The sample yields 220,000 or so clones, 80% to 85% seen once. This clone was seen only once. Its antigen is unknown. The sequencing sample was made of PBMCs. The chain uses TRBV15 and TRBJ1-5; no clear D gene. The clonotype was recovered from a woman between 40 and 55 years old in good health and CMV-seronegative. The DNA of the CDR3 is TGTGCCACCAGCAGAGATCGAGAGTGGCCCCAGCATTTT. The encoded protein is CATSRDREWPQHF. The full variable domain, completed using reference TRBV15 and TRBJ1-5, is DAMVIQNPRYQVTQFGKPVTLSCSQTLNHNVMYWYQQKSSQAPKLLFHYYDKDFNNEADTPDNFQSRRPNTSFCFLDIRSPGLGDTAMYLCATSRDREWPQHFGDGTRLSIL.